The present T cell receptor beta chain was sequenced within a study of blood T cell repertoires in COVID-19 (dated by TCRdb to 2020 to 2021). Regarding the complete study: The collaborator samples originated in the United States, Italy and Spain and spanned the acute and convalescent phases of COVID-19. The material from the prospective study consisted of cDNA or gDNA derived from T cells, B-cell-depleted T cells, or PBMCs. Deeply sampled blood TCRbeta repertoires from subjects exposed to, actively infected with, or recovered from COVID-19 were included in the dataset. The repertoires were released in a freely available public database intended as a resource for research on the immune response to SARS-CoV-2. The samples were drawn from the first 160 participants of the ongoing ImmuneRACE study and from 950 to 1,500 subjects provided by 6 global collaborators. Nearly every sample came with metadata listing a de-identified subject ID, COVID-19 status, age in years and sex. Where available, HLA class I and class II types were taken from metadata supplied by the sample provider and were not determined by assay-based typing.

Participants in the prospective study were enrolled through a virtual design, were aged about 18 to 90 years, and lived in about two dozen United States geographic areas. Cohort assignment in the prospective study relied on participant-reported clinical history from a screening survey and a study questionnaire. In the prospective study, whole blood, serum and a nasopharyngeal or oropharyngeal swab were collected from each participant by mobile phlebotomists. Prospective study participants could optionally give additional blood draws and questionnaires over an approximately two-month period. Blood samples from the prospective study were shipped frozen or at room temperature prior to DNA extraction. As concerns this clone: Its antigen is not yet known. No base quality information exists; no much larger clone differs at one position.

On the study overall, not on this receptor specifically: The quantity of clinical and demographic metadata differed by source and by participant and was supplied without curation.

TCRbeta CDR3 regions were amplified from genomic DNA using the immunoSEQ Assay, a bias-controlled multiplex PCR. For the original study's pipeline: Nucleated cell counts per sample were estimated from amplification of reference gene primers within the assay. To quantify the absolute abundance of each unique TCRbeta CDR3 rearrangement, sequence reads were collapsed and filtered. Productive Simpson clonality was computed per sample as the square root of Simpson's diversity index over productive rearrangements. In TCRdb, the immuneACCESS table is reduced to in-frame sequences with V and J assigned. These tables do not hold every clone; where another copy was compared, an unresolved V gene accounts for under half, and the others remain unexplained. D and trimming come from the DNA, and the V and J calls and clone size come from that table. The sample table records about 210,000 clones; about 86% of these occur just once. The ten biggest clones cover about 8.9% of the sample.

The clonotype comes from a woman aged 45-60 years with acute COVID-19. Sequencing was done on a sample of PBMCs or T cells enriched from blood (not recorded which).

CDR3 loop: CASTIGTVVMNTEAFF. The DNA sequence is as follows: TGTGCCAGTACCATCGGGACAGTTGTTATGAACACTGAAGCTTTCTTT. The chain is assembled from TRBV19 and TRBJ1-1; a stretch of 7 junction bases matches TRBD1. From the cysteine up to the phenylalanine, the CDR3 has a length of 16 residues. The entry retains the CDR3 DNA only, 48 bases that are in frame from base 1. CDR1 and CDR2 (LNHDA, SQIVND) derive from the germline V gene (reference sequence). V loses 7 bases at its end and J loses 0 bases; junction bases beyond the gene matches: 11.